The 14 T cell receptor beta chains below were found in one sample sequenced in a study of pediatric ulcerative colitis. Produced via immunoSEQ multiplex PCR; TCRdb's table is partial and in-frame only. The sample shows about 35,000 clones, roughly 81% of them seen only once. One to two pinch biopsies were taken from the rectum during colonoscopy. Input material: gut tissue. Source of these receptors: a boy aged 10-17 years with mild ulcerative colitis.

The chain has TRBV7-2 and TRBJ1-4, with D maybe TRBD1 (6 bases). The CDR3 contains 16 residues. Germline CDR1 SGHTA, CDR2 FQGNSA. Trimming removed 5 bases at V and 5 bases at J, with 18 bases between. CDR3 in amino acids: CASSPTGWGGNEKLFF. DNA for the CDR3: TGTGCCAGCAGCCCGACAGGATGGGGGGGAAATGAAAAACTGTTTTTT.

The chain couples TRBV29-1 to TRBJ2-1; tentative D call: TRBD2 (6 bases). The V end was cut by 1 base, the J end by 6 bases, with 13 bases between. The CDR3 is made up of 14 amino acids. From germline, CDR1 is SQVTM and CDR2 ANQGSEA. CDR3 region: CSVEGRVGGNEQFF. In DNA form, the CDR3 reads TGCAGCGTTGAAGGAAGGGTGGGGGGCAATGAGCAGTTCTTC.

V usage is TRBV7-9 and J usage is TRBJ2-7, with 10 bases lining up with TRBD2. V lost 4 bases, J lost 3 bases, and 15 bases stayed unmatched. The germline V gene encodes CDR1 SEHNR and CDR2 FQNEAQ (reference sequence). The CDR3 loop spans 18 amino acids. CDR3 sequence (DNA): TGTGCCAGCAGCTCTCCGGCTAGCGGGGGTCTCAACCGCTACGAGCAGTACTTC. Its translation is CASSSPASGGLNRYEQYF.

The chain is built from TRBV7-9 and TRBJ1-1; no firm D call. The CDR3 runs 12 residues. The V gene lost 3 bases and the J gene lost 3 bases, with 5 bases spanning the gap. In germline, CDR1 is SEHNR, CDR2 FQNEAQ (reference sequence). The CDR3, as DNA: TGTGCCAGCAGCTTTAGGGACACTGAAGCTTTCTTT. Protein sequence: CASSFRDTEAFF.

The chain joins TRBV5-8 to TRBJ1-1, with TRBD1 as a possible D gene (5 bases). Germline V gene sequence: CDR1 SGHTS, CDR2 YDEGEE. Between the trimmed V and J ends, which lost 0 bases and 0 bases, there was a span of 6 bases. CDR3 length: 14 amino acids. The CDR3, as DNA: TGTGCCAGCAGCTTGGGGGGCCTGAACACTGAAGCTTTCTTT. Translated, it gives CASSLGGLNTEAFF. Looking up the rest from reference TRBV5-8 and TRBJ1-1 gives the full variable domain: EAGVTQSPTHLIKTRGQQATLRCSPISGHTSVYWYQQALGLGLQFLLWYDEGEERNRGNFPPRFSGRQFPNYSSELNVNALELEDSALYLCASSLGGLNTEAFFGQGTRLTVV.

V gene TRBV10-3 combines with J gene TRBJ2-2; a weak D match, TRBD1 (5 bases). CDR1 and CDR2 from the germline V gene are ENHRY and SYGVKD. V lost 0 bases and J 7 bases, leaving 12 bases between the germline ends. The CDR3 covers 15 residues. The CDR3 DNA is TGTGCCATCAGTGAGTCGCTGGGGCTTGGCGGGGAGCTGTTTTTT. It codes for CAISESLGLGGELFF.

Here the CDR3 reads CAWTSDRDFEAFF. CDR3 sequence (DNA): TGTGCCTGGACCTCGGACAGGGACTTTGAAGCTTTCTTT. The rearrangement links TRBV30 to TRBJ1-1; 8 nucleotides line up with TRBD1. The ends lost 4 bases at V and 7 bases at J; junction bases unmatched: 8. CDR1 and CDR2 (germline): GTSNPN, SVGIG (reference sequence). This CDR3 is built from 13 residues. The full variable domain, its missing parts supplied by reference TRBV30 and TRBJ1-1, is SQTIHQWPATLVQPVGSPLSLECTVEGTSNPNLYWYRQAAGRGLQLLFYSVGIGQISSEVPQNLSASRPQDRQFILSSKKLLLSDSGFYLCAWTSDRDFEAFFGQGTRLTVV.

This clone came up a few times. The rearrangement uses TRBV6-1 and TRBJ1-4; the D gene is possibly TRBD1 (6 bases). CDR1 and CDR2 (germline): MNHNS, SASEGT. The CDR3 is 14 residues long. Deletions cut 10 bases from V and 6 bases from J, with 18 bases between. CDR3 nucleotide sequence: TGTGCCATCACCGCAGGGGCGGGATATGAAAAACTGTTTTTT. Residues: CAITAGAGYEKLFF.

This clone was found a few times. The chain links TRBV5-1 to TRBJ1-4, with 9 bases fitting TRBD1. Germline trimming cut 0 bases from V and 5 bases from J; bases unmatched to any gene: 8. Germline V gives CDR1 SGHRS, CDR2 YFSETQ. The CDR3 consists of 17 residues. This CDR3 reads CASSLGASTGGNEKLFF. Written as DNA, the CDR3 is TGCGCCAGCAGCTTGGGGGCTTCGACAGGGGGAAATGAAAAACTGTTTTTT.

The sample holds one count of this clone. V gene TRBV7-9 combines with J gene TRBJ1-2; no clear D. Trimming took 1 base from V and 4 from J, leaving 16 bases between them. Germline loops: CDR1 SEHNR, CDR2 FQNEAQ (reference sequence). CDR3 length: 16 amino acids. The CDR3 loop is CASSLGTLSSLYGYTF. In nucleotides, the CDR3 is TGTGCCAGCAGCTTAGGGACCCTAAGCTCCCTCTATGGCTACACCTTC.

This clone was observed once. The V gene is TRBV6-1, the J gene TRBJ2-5; 12 bases agree with TRBD2. Per the germline V gene, CDR1 is MNHNS and CDR2 is SASEGT. With V trimmed by 0 bases and J by 5 bases, 10 bases remained unmatched. The length of the CDR3 is 18 residues. The CDR3 bases are TGTGCCAGCAGTGAAGCGGGCTCTAGCGGGGGGGCCAGGGAGACCCAGTACTTC. Translating it yields CASSEAGSSGGARETQYF.

This chain links TRBV19 with TRBJ2-3; D is unresolved. V was trimmed by 0 bases and J by 0 bases, leaving 4 bases between them. The CDR3 is 14 amino acids. Germline V CDR1 and CDR2: LNHDA, SQIVND (reference sequence). The CDR3 loop is CASSIEASTDTQYF. DNA of the CDR3: TGTGCCAGTAGTATAGAGGCTAGCACAGATACGCAGTATTTT.

With respect to this clone: The same CDR3 also results from other DNA sequences found in this sample. The V gene is TRBV19, the J gene TRBJ1-6; D is perhaps TRBD1 (6 bases). Trimming stripped 5 bases from V and 8 bases from J, with 10 bases between. The CDR3 has 13 amino acids. Germline lookup yields CDR1 LNHDA and CDR2 SQIVND (reference sequence). The CDR3: CASSLNRDSPLHF. In DNA, the CDR3 is TGTGCCAGTAGTCTCAACAGGGATTCACCCCTCCACTTT.

This clone was observed a single time. The chain combines TRBV4-2 with TRBJ2-7, with 9 positions matching TRBD2. The CDR3 is 15 residues long. In germline, CDR1 is LGHNA, CDR2 YNFKEQ. V was clipped by 4 bases and J by 3 bases; unmatched bases: 7. The chain's CDR3 is CASSRRLAGDYEQYF. Here the CDR3 DNA reads TGTGCCAGCAGCCGCCGCTTAGCGGGGGACTACGAGCAGTACTTC.